The source of this T cell receptor beta chain is a study of Ad26.COV2.S vaccination and SARS-CoV-2 variants (dated by TCRdb to the early 2020s). Study-level background: Vaccine-arm donors came from COV1001, a multicentre, randomized, double-blind, placebo-controlled phase I-IIa trial of Ad26.COV2.S in healthy adults. Ad26.COV2.S was administered intramuscularly at a dose of 5x10^10 or 1x10^11 viral particles, either as one shot or as two shots given 56 days apart. TCRbeta repertoire sequencing was used to assess the specificity and breadth of SARS-CoV-2-reactive T cell receptors after Ad26.COV2.S vaccination. A total of some 30 samples were included in the TCR-sequenced set, comprising around 19 Ad26.COV2.S vaccine recipients, 5 placebo recipients and 8 SARS-CoV-2 convalescent individuals. Participants in the trial were split at random into five groups of five each, receiving low-dose or high-dose Ad26.COV2.S once or twice, or else placebo on both occasions. Blinding of investigators to trial group allocation was maintained during experiments and outcome assessment. The study at large found these results: The authors noted that the TCR breadth and depth analyses may have underestimated total T cell responses. Comparing responses between vaccine doses or regimens was not something the study was powered to do. After vaccination, spike-specific CD8+ and CD4+ T cell responses were reported to show substantial breadth. Spike-specific TCR breadth was higher in Ad26.COV2.S recipients than in placebo recipients (P = 0.0014). Comparable non-spike TCR breadth was observed between vaccine and placebo recipients, consistent with only spike being contained in the vaccine.

CDR1 and CDR2 are read off the germline V gene as SGHRS and YFSETQ. The V end loses 2 bases and the J end loses 2 bases, and a stretch of 9 bases separates them. From cysteine to phenylalanine, the CDR3 is 14 amino acids long. Of all the DNA, just the CDR3 is kept, 42 bases in frame from base 1. The immunoSEQ Assay was used to sequence TCRbeta CDR3 regions. After extraction, genomic DNA underwent amplification by bias-controlled multiplex PCR, followed by high-throughput sequencing. The authors' pipeline ran thus. Collapsing and filtering of sequences were performed to quantify the absolute abundance of each unique TCRbeta CDR3 region. T cell fraction was estimated by normalizing TCRbeta template counts to usable DNA, with usable DNA measured through amplification of reference genes found in all nucleated cells. Repertoire TCRs were annotated as SARS-CoV-2-specific when V gene, CDR3 amino acid sequence and J gene were exactly matched to a known reactive TCR set. The reference SARS-CoV-2 TCR set came from MIRA and was filtered for enrichment in COVID-19-positive ImmuneCODE repertoires, removing public or cross-reactive TCRs. Using the MIRA antigens, annotated TCRs were further analysed by specific ORF or by position within an ORF. Breadth was defined as the number of annotated unique rearrangements divided by the total number of unique productive rearrangements, and depth was defined as the summed frequency of the annotated unique rearrangements. Two-sided Wilcoxon rank-sum tests were used to compare TCR breadth between groups. Entries here come from immuneACCESS through TCRdb and include only in-frame sequences with V and J called. Some clones fail to appear in such tables; in the studies checked, an unresolved V gene covers under half of the shortfall, and the cause of the remainder is unknown. That table gives V, J and clone size, and the DNA gave D and trimming. The sample table shows 380,000 or so clones, and roughly 85% are seen once. In total, the top ten clones hold about 8% of the sample.

Concerning this clone: The antigen it recognizes is unknown. No base-level quality is on record; no much larger clone is a single base apart.

In the paper's terms, the treatment or condition label means: around 19 received Ad26.COV2.S at low or high dose, single or two shots; 5 received placebo; per-sample allocation not given. For vaccine and placebo recipients, repertoires were sequenced using samples collected on day 63 after the first injection. In Cohort 1b, about 27 adults aged 18-55 years were enrolled at a single site in Boston, USA, between 29 July and 7 August 2020. Ad26.COV2.S was a replication-incompetent adenovirus type 26 vector expressing a prefusion-stabilized SARS-CoV-2 spike protein from the original Wuhan strain. This sequence was found in a person between 18 and 65 years old who received the Ad26.COV2.S COVID-19 vaccine or a placebo. The sample here was peripheral blood, taken in a trial of Ad26.COV2.S vaccine versus placebo. The chain uses TRBV5-1 and TRBJ2-3; perhaps TRBD2 is the D gene, with 5 bases matching. The CDR3 protein: CASSLEGFTDTQYF. The DNA sequence is TGCGCCAGCAGCTTAGAGGGCTTCACAGATACGCAGTATTTT. With the portions outside the CDR3 filled from the reference TRBV5-1 and TRBJ2-3 genes, the complete variable region becomes KAGVTQTPRYLIKTRGQQVTLSCSPISGHRSVSWYQQTPGQGLQFLFEYFSETQRNKGNFPGRFSGRQFSNSRSEMNVSTLELGDSALYLCASSLEGFTDTQYFGPGTRLTVL.